This TCR beta chain stems from a study of T-cell reconstitution after alpha-beta-depleted transplantation in children. This clonotype was picked up many times. Antigen specificity is unknown. The CDR3 is 12 amino acids. Germline V gene data show CDR1 as LGHNA and CDR2 as YSLEER. Trimming took 0 bases from V and 11 from J, leaving 8 bases between them. TCRbeta library construction was performed incorporating unique molecular identifiers. TCRdb reprocessed the PCR reads via MiXCR and lists one record per CDR3 protein. The repertoire holds around 490,000 distinct CDR3 sequences, with around 10% as singletons. Points from the study as a whole: Recipient T cells and thymic progenitors that survived gave rise to the high TCRbeta diversity observed at day 60 in some patients. Expanded graft clones, several hundred of them, were reportedly the source of alpha-beta T cells about two months after transplant.

The gene calls are TRBV4-3 and TRBJ2-1; D ambiguous. The TCR sequence derives from a female patient aged 2 to 10 who had a stem cell transplant for aplastic anemia, so the T cells may come from the graft donor. Here the sequenced sample was PBMCs, mostly from graft donor cells, taken 180 days after TCRalphabeta/CD19-depleted stem cell transplant. CDR3 sequence (DNA): TGCGCCAGCAGCCAAGACCACTACAAGCAGTTCTTC. This codes for CASSQDHYKQFF.